The clone carrying this T cell receptor beta chain was found a few times. Its antigen remains unknown. The V end was cut by 7 bases, the J end by 2 bases, with 18 bases between. The CDR3 extends over 15 amino acids. Looked up from germline, CDR1 is SGHNT and CDR2 is YYREEE (reference sequence). The data derive from a study of T-cell memory formation after mild COVID-19. Notes on the study in general: For second-wave clones that peaked at day 37, SARS-CoV-2 specificity went unverified. Contracting CD4+ clones lay largely in CM and EM, with CD8+ ones residing in EMRA. Clones that shrank (day 15 to 85) were balanced CD4/CD8, whereas later expanders leaned CD4+.

With constant-segment primers, 5'RACE yielded cDNA libraries of TCR alpha and TCR beta that carried sample barcodes and UMIs. Each CDR3 protein gets one entry after TCRdb re-called the 5' RACE reads with MiXCR. Of 130,000 to 150,000 distinct CDR3 sequences detected, over 15% appear once; the ten largest clones hold 2% to 2.5%. The sequenced material came from PBMCs or a T cell subset sorted from them (not recorded which). The receptor's source is an adult woman who had mild COVID-19 (a few samples of this study predate the infection). Cell type and time point are not known. The V and J genes are TRBV5-4 and TRBJ2-5, with D perhaps TRBD2 (5 bases). In DNA form, the CDR3 reads TGTGCCAGCGGATCCCGGGGTCTCCCGCAAGAGACCCAGTACTTC. Translating it yields CASGSRGLPQETQYF.